This TCR beta chain stems from a study of T cells in Graves' hyperthyroidism and ophthalmopathy. Germline CDR1 is SGHTA and CDR2 is FQGNSA. The CDR3 contains 18 residues. V dropped 3 bases and J dropped 2 bases, with 22 bases sitting between them. This clonotype was counted at least ten times. Authors of the study amplified TCR beta CDR3 regions from RNA transcripts. TCR CDR3 regions were first amplified by RT-PCR with HTBI primers. TCRdb fed the multiplex PCR reads into MiXCR, producing one record per CDR3 protein. The repertoire holds fewer than 650,000 distinct CDR3 sequences, more than 13% seen once, with 7% to 9% in the top ten.

This receptor was obtained from a young woman with Graves' ophthalmopathy. Sequencing was carried out using blood. The chain recombines TRBV7-2 with TRBJ1-1, with a tentative D call TRBD1 (6 bases). CDR3 sequence (DNA): TGTGCCAGCAGCTTCGATAACAGGGCCGGGGGCCACAACACTGAAGCTTTCTTT. Residues: CASSFDNRAGGHNTEAFF.